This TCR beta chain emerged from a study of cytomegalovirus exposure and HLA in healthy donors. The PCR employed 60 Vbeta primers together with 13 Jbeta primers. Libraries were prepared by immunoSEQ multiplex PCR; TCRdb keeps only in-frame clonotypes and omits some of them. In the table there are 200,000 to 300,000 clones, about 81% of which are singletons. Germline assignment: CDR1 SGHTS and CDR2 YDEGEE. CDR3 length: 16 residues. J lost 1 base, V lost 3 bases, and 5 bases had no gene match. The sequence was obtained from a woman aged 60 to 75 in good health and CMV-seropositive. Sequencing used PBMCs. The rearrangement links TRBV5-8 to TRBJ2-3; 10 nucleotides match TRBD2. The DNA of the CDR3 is TGTGCCAGCAGCTGGACCGGGACTAGCGGCACAGATACGCAGTATTTT. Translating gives CASSWTGTSGTDTQYF.